This note documents a single T cell receptor (beta chain) sequence. The assay used was immunoSEQ (version v3.0), run at survey level. Generated by immunoSEQ multiplex PCR, the TCRdb table keeps only in-frame clones and is missing some. The sample contains under 30,000 clones, roughly 79% of which appear only once. This CDR3 region has 13 residues. Germline V lookup: CDR1 SGHTS, CDR2 YDEGEE. V gave up 0 bases and J gave up 7 bases, with 10 bases separating them. This record comes from a study of long-term antiretroviral therapy in people with HIV. This specimen consisted of unsorted PBMCs, obtained 2.1 years after starting antiretroviral therapy. The chain uses TRBV5-8 and TRBJ2-5, with D uncertain. The clonotype was recovered from a man in his thirties or forties with HIV. The CDR3 protein is CASSLGPTGTQYF. DNA for the CDR3: TGTGCCAGCAGCTTGGGGCCTACTGGGACCCAGTACTTC.